The clone carrying this T cell receptor (beta chain) was observed many times. The CDR3 runs to 15 residues. V lost 3 bases and J lost 2; bases outside the gene matches: 4. Germline lookup yields CDR1 KGHSH and CDR2 LQKENI. TCRdb re-derived calls from the 5' RACE reads in MiXCR, one entry per CDR3 protein. The sample consists of about 240,000 distinct CDR3 sequences, 20% to 30% of them appearing once. The data belong to a study of CD8 T cells in ankylosing spondylitis. The TCR was taken from a male donor with ankylosing spondylitis or in good health (not recorded which). The source material was blood, either unsorted or a sorted T cell fraction (not recorded which). The V and J genes are TRBV18 and TRBJ2-7, with 10 positions matching TRBD1. The CDR3 here is CASSPGQGMAYEQYF. The CDR3 DNA reads TGTGCCAGCTCACCGGGACAGGGGATGGCCTACGAGCAGTACTTC. The variable domain in full, with the rest retrieved from reference TRBV18 and TRBJ2-7, is NAGVMQNPRHLVRRRGQEARLRCSPMKGHSHVYWYRQLPEEGLKFMVYLQKENIIDESGMPKERFSAEFPKEGPSILRIQQVVRGDSAAYFCASSPGQGMAYEQYFGPGTRLTVT.